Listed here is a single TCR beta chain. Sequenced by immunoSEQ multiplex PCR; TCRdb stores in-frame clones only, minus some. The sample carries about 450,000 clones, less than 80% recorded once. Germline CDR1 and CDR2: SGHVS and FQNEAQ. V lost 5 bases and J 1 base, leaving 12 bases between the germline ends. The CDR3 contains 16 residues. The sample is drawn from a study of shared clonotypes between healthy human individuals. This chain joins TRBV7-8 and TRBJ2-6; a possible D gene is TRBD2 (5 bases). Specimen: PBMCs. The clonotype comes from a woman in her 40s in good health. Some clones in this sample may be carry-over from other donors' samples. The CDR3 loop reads CASSPIRGSGANVLTF. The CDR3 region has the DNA TGTGCCAGCAGCCCGATACGGGGTTCTGGGGCCAACGTCCTGACTTTC.